The 17 T cell receptor beta chains below all came from one sample that was sequenced in a study of cytomegalovirus exposure and HLA in healthy donors. The table came from immunoSEQ multiplex PCR; TCRdb's copy has only in-frame clones and leaves some out. The sample consists of around 150,000 clones, approximately 87% of them appearing once. Sequencing used PBMCs. These receptors were obtained from a woman in her twenties or thirties in good health and CMV-seronegative.

This clone was recorded once. The chain couples TRBV19 to TRBJ2-3, with TRBD1 matching 7 bases. Germline-derived CDR1 and CDR2 are LNHDA and SQIVND (reference sequence). The CDR3 sequence is 14 residues long. With 5 bases clipped from V and 2 bases from J, the junction kept 4 bases outside the gene matches. As DNA, the CDR3 is TGTGCCAGTAGTCTGGGGACAGCCACAGATACGCAGTATTTT. Translation: CASSLGTATDTQYF.

The chain uses TRBV27 and TRBJ2-2, with 9 bases matching TRBD1. Germline V gives CDR1 MNHEY, CDR2 SMNVEV (reference sequence). J gave up 4 bases and V 7 bases, and 7 bases lay outside the gene matches. The CDR3 has 15 residues. The CDR3 here is CASKRRQGGTGELFF. CDR3 coding DNA: TGTGCCAGCAAGAGAAGACAGGGGGGCACCGGGGAGCTGTTTTTT.

About this clone: The junction differs from germline at one of its ends, possibly a read error. The V gene is TRBV7-7, the J gene TRBJ2-7, with D unresolved. This CDR3 spans 14 amino acids. Germline V gives CDR1 SSHAT, CDR2 FNYEAQ (reference sequence). In DNA, the CDR3 is TGTGCTAGCAGCGTCACGCGGTCAAACAGCGAGCAGTACTTC. It specifies CASSVTRSNSEQYF.

This clone occurred once. The DNA for the CDR3 is TGTGCCAGCAGGCAGGCCAATGAGCAGTTCTTC. Amino acids: CASRQANEQFF. The chain employs TRBV2 and TRBJ2-1; D remains ambiguous. The CDR3 spans 11 residues. Germline-derived CDR1 and CDR2 are SNHLY and FYNNEI. Trimming removed 6 bases from V and 6 bases from J, with 6 bases in between.

The chain joins TRBV29-1 to TRBJ1-5, with 8 bases identical to TRBD1. The germline CDR1 and CDR2 sequences are SQVTM and ANQGSEA. CDR3 length: 13 residues. V gave up 6 bases and J gave up 7 bases; unmatched junction bases: 8. CDR3 sequence: CSVVDRGDQPQHF. The CDR3 DNA reads as TGCAGCGTCGTAGACAGGGGTGACCAGCCCCAGCATTTT.

The gene calls are TRBV19 and TRBJ1-1, with D possibly being TRBD1 (6 bases). The V gene lost 6 bases and the J gene lost 4 bases, with 15 bases spanning the gap. The CDR3 is made up of 14 amino acids. Per germline, CDR1 LNHDA and CDR2 SQIVND (reference sequence). As DNA, the CDR3 is TGTGCCAGTAGAACAGGGTGGGAGTCCACTGAAGCTTTCTTT. It specifies CASRTGWESTEAFF. Full variable domain (missing parts from reference TRBV19 and TRBJ1-1): DGGITQSPKYLFRKEGQNVTLSCEQNLNHDAMYWYRQDPGQGLRLIYYSQIVNDFQKGDIAEGYSVSREKKESFPLTVTSAQKNPTAFYLCASRTGWESTEAFFGQGTRLTVV.

The J gene is TRBJ2-7, the V gene TRBV5-5; D may be TRBD1 (6 bases). The CDR3 covers 15 residues. Deletions cut 0 bases from V and 4 bases from J, with 14 bases between. The germline V gene has CDR1 SGHKS and CDR2 YYEKEE (reference sequence). For the CDR3, the DNA is TGTGCCAGCAGCTTGGTGTCAGGGGTCCCATACGAGCAGTACTTC. It specifies CASSLVSGVPYEQYF.

CDR3 sequence: CASRSYRVGANVLTF. CDR3 bases: TGTGCCAGCAGGTCGTACAGGGTTGGGGCCAACGTCCTGACTTTC. This chain links TRBV6-1 with TRBJ2-6; a weak D match, TRBD1 (6 bases). CDR3 length: 15 residues. The germline V gene has CDR1 MNHNS and CDR2 SASEGT. With 6 bases removed from V and 3 bases from J, the gap between germline ends came to 12 bases.

The rearrangement links TRBV27 to TRBJ2-2; a possible D gene is TRBD1 (5 bases). Germline values: CDR1 MNHEY, CDR2 SMNVEV (reference sequence). This CDR3 spans 16 amino acids. Trimming took off 4 bases at V and 0 bases at J, with 12 bases between the two ends. For the CDR3, the DNA is TGTGCCAGCAGTTGGCTAGGGGCTTCGAACACCGGGGAGCTGTTTTTT. Protein sequence: CASSWLGASNTGELFF.

The chain combines TRBV6-5 with TRBJ1-1; no firm D call. Germline CDR1 reads MNHEY; CDR2 reads SVGAGI. This CDR3 spans 13 amino acids. The V gene lost 6 bases and the J gene lost 1 base, with 9 bases spanning the gap. CDR3 amino acids: CASSRAENTEAFF. As DNA, the CDR3 is TGTGCCAGCAGCCGAGCGGAGAACACTGAAGCTTTCTTT.

The CDR3 DNA is TGTGCCAGCAGCCCGAGCGGGGGGTCTAGGGAGACCCAGTACTTC. Translated: CASSPSGGSRETQYF. The J gene is TRBJ2-5, the V gene TRBV7-2; 9 positions match TRBD2. V lost 5 bases and J lost 5; bases outside the gene matches: 9. Germline CDR1 SGHTA, CDR2 FQGNSA. The CDR3 covers 15 residues.

This rearrangement joins TRBV7-9 to TRBJ2-3; TRBD2 aligns across 7 bases. V was clipped by 3 bases and J by 5 bases; unmatched bases: 8. CDR3 length equals 15 residues. CDR1 is SEHNR and CDR2 is FQNEAQ in the germline V gene (reference sequence). The CDR3 DNA is TGTGCCAGCAGCTTCTTTCCTAGCGGAGGAGATACGCAGTATTTT. This encodes CASSFFPSGGDTQYF.

The V and J genes are TRBV25-1 and TRBJ1-1; weak D call: TRBD1 (6 bases). Trimming stripped 1 base from V and 0 bases from J, with 12 bases between. Looked up from germline, CDR1 is MGHDK and CDR2 is SYGVNS. The CDR3 extends over 16 amino acids. DNA of the CDR3: TGTGCCAGCAGTGAATTTAGCGGGACACTGAACACTGAAGCTTTCTTT. Its translation is CASSEFSGTLNTEAFF.

This clone was observed a handful of times. V usage is TRBV7-2 and J usage is TRBJ1-5; TRBD1 is a possible D gene (5 bases). Germline loops: CDR1 SGHTA, CDR2 FQGNSA. The CDR3 spans 14 residues. Trimming cost V 1 base and J 6 bases, with 10 bases left between them. The DNA of the CDR3 is TGTGCCAGCAGCTTAGGTTACGGGGGTCAGCCCCAGCATTTT. Amino acids: CASSLGYGGQPQHF.

The V call is TRBV2, the J call TRBJ1-1; 8 bases line up with TRBD1. After removal of 7 bases from V and 3 bases from J, the junction contained 7 bases not matched to a gene. Looked up from germline, CDR1 is SNHLY and CDR2 is FYNNEI. This CDR3 is 14 amino acids long. The CDR3 sequence: CASTLDRADTEAFF. The CDR3 nucleotides are TGTGCCAGCACATTGGACAGGGCGGACACTGAAGCTTTCTTT.

The chain carries TRBV27 and TRBJ2-5; 9 nucleotides agree with TRBD1. Germline assignment: CDR1 MNHEY and CDR2 SMNVEV (reference sequence). Trimming at V came to 6 bases and at J to 5 bases, leaving 7 bases not matched to a gene. The CDR3 spans 14 residues. In DNA form, the CDR3 reads TGTGCCAGCAGAAACAGGGGGCCAGGTGAGACCCAGTACTTC. Translating gives CASRNRGPGETQYF.

This clone turned up a few times. This chain links TRBV7-3 with TRBJ2-1, with 8 bases identical to TRBD1. The CDR3 spans 15 residues. With 4 bases clipped from V and 8 bases from J, the junction kept 10 bases outside the gene matches. Germline V CDR1 and CDR2: SGHTA, FQGTGA. Written as DNA, the CDR3 is TGTGCCAGCAGCTACAGGGGGAAAGAGTTCGATGAGCAGTTCTTC. This sequence encodes CASSYRGKEFDEQFF.